A selection of T cell receptor beta chains follows, all from one sample in a study of T cell responses to AZD1222 COVID-19 vaccine. Clones were sequenced by immunoSEQ multiplex PCR, and TCRdb holds only the in-frame ones, with some missing. The data show about 160,000 clones, with 90% to 95% seen just once and approximately 4.8% held by the top ten. Sequencing used peripheral blood, obtained 28 days after the second AZD1222 dose. All receptors derive from an adult who received the AZD1222 COVID-19 vaccine. Each CDR3 is given with its conserved first and last residue.

v_call	cdr3_length	j_call	cdr3_aa
TRBV5-1	15	TRBJ2-7	CASSAGTGPSYEQYF
TRBV23-1	13	TRBJ2-1	CASRPDRDNEQFF
TRBV12-3/TRBV12-4	13	TRBJ1-1	CASSLANGLSAFF
TRBV7-2	15	TRBJ2-5	CASSLRQSLQETQYF
TRBV5-1	14	TRBJ2-7	CASSLGTDHYEQYF
TRBV11-3	14	TRBJ2-7	CASSRGLAGGEQYF
TRBV9	14	TRBJ2-7	CASSASEGPYEQYF
TRBV3-1/TRBV3-2	14	TRBJ1-2	CASSQAGTAYGYTF
TRBV30	13	TRBJ1-4	CAWSGRLGEKLFF
TRBV19	13	TRBJ2-7	CASSPGLATGQYF
TRBV6-5	15	TRBJ1-5	CASSYSADSNQPQHF
TRBV9	18	TRBJ1-1	CASSVGTRGEQRDTEAFF
TRBV4-3	14	TRBJ1-2	CASSPRTVDYGYTF
TRBV5-6	13	TRBJ2-3	CASSARGTDTQYF
TRBV5-1	15	TRBJ2-2	CASQHRDYSPGELFF
TRBV2	19	TRBJ1-5	CASSETPGGLIQGNQPQHF
TRBV19	14	TRBJ1-1	CASSSQAGATEAFF
TRBV2	12	TRBJ1-1	CASSSYINEAFF
TRBV2	17	TRBJ2-7	CASSEGAGGPIIYMSYF